The T cell receptor beta chain under discussion was sequenced for a study of PD-L1 blockade in urothelial cancer (dated by TCRdb to the late 2010s). In the study overall: Every patient began therapy at some point between 2013 and 2015 and was given atezolizumab 1,200 mg intravenously every 3 weeks. About 90% of the roughly 29 patients were identified as males with urothelial cancer of bladder origin, and a prior smoking history was reported by 18 of 29 patients. An ECOG performance status of 0 or 1 was recorded for the patients, and 0 to 3 prior chemotherapy regimens had been received by the patients. Blood samples were analyzed at two time points: 3 weeks after treatment start (second dose) and 6 weeks after treatment start. Blood samples gave a median of 141,255 T cells and approximately 80,000 unique TCRs, with a median clonality of about 0.078. Somatic, immune and clinical correlates of response to PD-L1 blockade with atezolizumab in urothelial cancer were the focus of an exploratory multi-omic analysis. Pretreatment tumor samples, along with matched peripheral blood serially collected before and after atezolizumab treatment, were subjected to TCR sequencing. Progression-free survival longer than 6 months counted as durable clinical benefit, and TCR features were additionally tested against both progression-free and overall survival. In the same patients, pretreatment tumors underwent whole exome sequencing and RNA sequencing in addition to TCR sequencing. Durable clinical benefit was achieved by nine patients and was not achieved by 20 patients. Pretreatment blood TCR-seq was available for around 29 patients, at least one posttreatment blood collection was obtained for 25 or so patients, and tumor TCR-seq was available for 25 or so patients. Points the paper makes about the study in general: Because the sample size was small (n = 29) and many of the analyses were exploratory, the results are meant to be hypothesis-generating. Among patients with durable benefit, tumor-associated TCR clones showed greater expansion in peripheral blood 3 weeks after treatment started (n ≈ 20, p = 0.022). A pretreatment peripheral blood TCR clonality below the median was linked to improved progression-free and overall survival.

From a lookup of the germline V gene, CDR1 and CDR2 are SGHRS and YFSETQ. The CDR3 holds 14 amino acids from the cysteine to the phenylalanine. Only the CDR3 part of the read is kept: 42 bases, read in frame from the first base. From V the trimming removes 3 bases and from J it removes 6 bases, while the gene matches leave 4 bases of the junction unaccounted for. Each PCR received spiked-in synthetic TCR analog templates so that absolute template abundance could be estimated from read counts. The immunoSEQ assay used bias-controlled V and J gene primers to amplify TCRbeta CDR3 regions from genomic DNA. Sequencing of rearranged TCRbeta segments was performed at approximately 20X coverage. Turning to the authors' computational methods: Sequencing errors were corrected by clustering, and CDR3s were annotated against IMGT so that V, D and J genes could be assigned. Only productive TCRbeta rearrangements were used in downstream analyses, excluding out-of-frame or stop-codon sequences. Clonality was computed as one minus Shannon entropy normalized by the log of the number of unique productive sequences. Clones differing between time points or between blood and tumor were identified by Fisher's exact test with Benjamini-Hochberg correction at adjusted p below 0.01. TCRdb retrieved this table from immuneACCESS and kept in-frame rearrangements only. Not all clones are present; in checked studies, unresolved V genes account for under half, and no reason is known for the remainder. V, J and clone size are taken as reported in that table, and D and trimming were inferred from the DNA itself. Here the sample has around 110,000 clones; more than 85% occur a single time. The ten top clones hold over 1.5% of the sample.

In the paper's terms, the time point label means: peripheral blood 6 weeks after treatment start. A total of under 35 patients with locally advanced or metastatic urothelial carcinoma, treated at Memorial Sloan Kettering on a trial protocol, made up the cohort. Peripheral blood mononuclear cells were collected from each patient pretreatment and during treatment, giving between 1 and 8 total time points per patient. The Qiagen DNeasy Blood extraction kit was used to purify genomic DNA from total PBMCs and tumor samples. Collected pretreatment and during treatment, PBMCs were isolated and stored as previously described. With regard to this clone: Its specific antigen is unknown. Base qualities were left out, and no much larger clone turns up one base away.

Sequenced here: PBMCs, sampled around atezolizumab (anti-PD-L1) treatment. The rearrangement joined TRBV5-1 to TRBJ1-1; 11 junctional bases match TRBD1. The sequence came from a man aged 55-75 years with urothelial cancer. The base sequence is TGCGCCAGCAGCTGGGGACAGGGGGTGTCTGAAGCTTTCTTT. It translates as CASSWGQGVSEAFF.